This T cell receptor beta chain was obtained from a study of CXCR3-negative and CXCR3-positive naive CD8 T cells. Regarding the study as a whole: Fresh PBMCs served for most assays, and CXCR3 expression fell partially after cryopreservation.

Definition of naive CD8+ T cells rested on a CD45RO-CCR7+CD27+CD95- profile. Germline V gives CDR1 LGHNA, CDR2 YSLEER. CDR3 length: 17 residues. The TRB cDNA libraries were prepared by 5' RACE with UMI labels. TCRdb re-called the 5' RACE reads; one entry per CDR3 protein, DNA not given. In all, the sample yields about 82,000 distinct CDR3 sequences. With respect to this clonotype: Its cognate antigen is unknown.

Sequencing used naive CXCR3- CD8+ T cells from blood. Stated subset: CD45RO-CCR7+CD27+CD95- naive CD8+ T cells lacking CXCR3 (TNR3-). This TCR was recovered from a human donor in good health. Some clones in this sample may be carry-over from other donors' samples. This chain joins TRBV4-3 and TRBJ1-5; TCRdb's D gene call, TRBD1, goes unchecked for lack of DNA. The chain's CDR3 is CASSPGFGQGGNQPQHF.